The present TCR beta chain was sequenced within a study of T cell repertoires in cytomegalovirus infection. Study-wide background: Public TCR beta signatures provided an indication of both CMV infection and a matching HLA type.

On this clonotype: The antigen is undetermined.

Each CDR3 protein gets one entry after TCRdb re-called the reads with MiXCR. The sample consists of approximately 200,000 distinct CDR3 sequences, 20% to 25% of them appearing once. Overall study findings and caveats: There were HLA-C-restricted CMV-specific TCR beta clonotypes dominating the ex vivo response. Carriers of CMV and the relevant HLA type were discriminated by public TCR beta frequency.

Germline V lookup: CDR1 SGHDN, CDR2 FVKESK. This CDR3 comprises 13 residues. Trimming took 0 bases from V and 3 from J, leaving 6 bases between them. The chain is built from TRBV14 and TRBJ2-7; no reliable D call. This clonotype was obtained from a human donor in good health (CMV status not recorded). Some clones in this sample may be carry-over from other donors' samples. The material sequenced was CD8+ T cells from PBMCs. The CDR3 protein is CASSQERFYEQYF. The CDR3, as DNA: TGTGCCAGCAGCCAAGAACGGTTCTACGAGCAGTACTTC.